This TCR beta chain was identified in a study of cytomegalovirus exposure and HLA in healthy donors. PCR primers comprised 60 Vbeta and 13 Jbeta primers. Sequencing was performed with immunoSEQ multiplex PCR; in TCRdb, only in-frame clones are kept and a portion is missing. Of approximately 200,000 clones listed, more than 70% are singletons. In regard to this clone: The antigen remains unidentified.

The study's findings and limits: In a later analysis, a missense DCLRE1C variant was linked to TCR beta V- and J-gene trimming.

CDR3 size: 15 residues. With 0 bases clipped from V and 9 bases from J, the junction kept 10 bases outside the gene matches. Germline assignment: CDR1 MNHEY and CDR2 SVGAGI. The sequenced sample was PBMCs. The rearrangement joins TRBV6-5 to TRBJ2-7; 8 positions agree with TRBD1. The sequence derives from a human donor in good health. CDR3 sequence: CASSYSLTGEVGQYF. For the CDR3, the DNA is TGTGCCAGCAGTTACTCATTGACAGGGGAGGTCGGGCAGTACTTC.